This T cell receptor (beta chain) was sequenced for a study of cytomegalovirus exposure and HLA in healthy donors. It was with 60 Vbeta and 13 Jbeta primers that the PCR ran. The assay was immunoSEQ multiplex PCR, and TCRdb's table has in-frame clones only and misses some. Among 110,000 to 150,000 clones listed, around 78% were seen once. At the time of sampling, donors were nominally healthy, though unrecorded immune exposures were likely. In regard to this clone: What it binds is unknown.

The length of the CDR3 is 15 residues. V was pared by 4 bases and J by 1 base, with 13 bases between. CDR1 MDHEN and CDR2 SYDVKM come from the germline V gene. Study outcomes and limitations: In most subjects, TCR beta sequences reportedly gave accurate predictions of HLA-A and HLA-B alleles.

Material for sequencing was PBMCs. This chain uses TRBV28 with TRBJ1-1; D not certain. This receptor was obtained from a woman aged 18-29 years in good health and CMV-seropositive. Here the CDR3 DNA reads TGTGCCAGCAGTTCAGGTGCCCTTCCGAACACTGAAGCTTTCTTT. Protein product: CASSSGALPNTEAFF.